The present entry profiles one TCR beta chain with its context. The assay was immunoSEQ multiplex PCR, and TCRdb's table has in-frame clones only and misses some. The sample records approximately 1,500,000 clones, around 98% being singletons. The CDR3 extends over 15 amino acids. Unmatched junction bases numbered 6, after V lost 6 bases and J lost 2 bases. Germline values: CDR1 SNHLY, CDR2 FYNNEI. The data derive from a study of shared clonotypes between healthy human individuals. The V and J genes are TRBV2 and TRBJ2-2; 7 bases match TRBD1. The specimen was naive CD4+ T cells sorted from blood. This sample's subset: CD45RA+ positively selected. This receptor was identified in a man aged 25-40 years in good health. The CDR3 DNA is TGTGCCAGCAGCCGGGACAGCCTAAACACCGGGGAGCTGTTTTTT. It specifies CASSRDSLNTGELFF.